Detailed here is one T cell receptor (beta chain). This specimen belongs to a study of OX40 agonist ivuxolimab in advanced cancers. The CDR3 is made up of 14 amino acids. Germline CDR1 reads MNHNS; CDR2 reads SASEGT. The V gene end was trimmed by 4 bases and the J gene end by 1 base; junction bases not matched to a gene: 3. Method: immunoSEQ multiplex PCR; TCRdb's copy keeps in-frame clones and lacks some. Of roughly 30,000 clones listed, around 86% are singletons. The sequencing used CD4+ or CD8+ T cells sorted from blood, collected in a trial of the OX40 agonist ivuxolimab. This TCR came from an adult with an advanced solid tumor such as melanoma, head and neck, liver or kidney cancer. The genes are TRBV6-1 and TRBJ2-7; 8 bases agree with TRBD1. This chain's CDR3 is CASSGDRRSYEQYF. In DNA, the CDR3 is TGTGCCAGCAGTGGGGACAGGCGATCCTACGAGCAGTACTTC.